Following are 3 T cell receptor beta chains from one sample sequenced in a study of patients and donors after allogeneic stem cell transplantation. Via MiXCR, TCRdb re-called the RT-PCR reads, giving one row per CDR3 protein. The sample lists hundreds of thousands of distinct CDR3 sequences, roughly 14% occurring once. The specimen was blood, either unsorted or a sorted T cell fraction (not recorded which). The receptors were sampled from a human donor who was either an allogeneic HSCT recipient or a stem cell or donor lymphocyte infusion donor (not recorded which). It is not recorded whose cells these are; they may come from a transplant donor.

The V gene is TRBV15, the J gene TRBJ2-7; TRBD1 agrees at 11 bases. V was clipped by 4 bases and J by 5 bases; unmatched bases: 10. CDR1 and CDR2 from the germline V gene are LNHNV and YYDKDF (reference sequence). CDR3 size: 16 residues. Written as DNA, the CDR3 is TGTGCCACCAGCACCCGGACAGGGGGCGTTTTCGACGAGCAGTACTTC. This translates into CATSTRTGGVFDEQYF.

This clonotype was detected only a few times. This chain connects TRBV12-3 or TRBV12-4 to TRBJ2-3, with TRBD1 matching over 8 bases. Trimming removed 5 bases from V and 3 bases from J; junction bases left unmatched: 7. This CDR3 is 15 amino acids long. CDR3: CASSKDREWTDTQYF. The CDR3 DNA sequence: TGTGCCAGCAGTAAGGACAGGGAGTGGACAGATACGCAGTATTTT.

This clonotype was seen a few times. The rearrangement uses TRBV6-1 and TRBJ1-6; possible D gene TRBD1, 5 bases. Germline V gene data show CDR1 as MNHNS and CDR2 as SASEGT. The V gene lost 6 bases and the J gene lost 9 bases, with 15 bases spanning the gap. The CDR3 totals 14 residues. The CDR3 DNA follows: TGTGCCAGCAGCTCCGGGACGAGAGCTTCACCCCTCCACTTT. Its translation is CASSSGTRASPLHF.